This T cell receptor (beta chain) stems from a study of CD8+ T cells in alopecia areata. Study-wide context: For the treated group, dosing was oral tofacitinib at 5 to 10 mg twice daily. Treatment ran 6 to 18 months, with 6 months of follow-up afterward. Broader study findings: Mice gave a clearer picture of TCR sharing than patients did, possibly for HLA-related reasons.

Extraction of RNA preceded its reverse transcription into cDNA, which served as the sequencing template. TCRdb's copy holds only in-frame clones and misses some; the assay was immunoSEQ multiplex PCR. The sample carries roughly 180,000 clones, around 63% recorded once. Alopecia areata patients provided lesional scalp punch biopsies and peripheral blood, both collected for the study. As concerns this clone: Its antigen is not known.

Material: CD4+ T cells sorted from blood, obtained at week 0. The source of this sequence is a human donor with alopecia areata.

The CDR3 protein is CASRDRGNQPQHF. The CDR3 DNA reads TGTGCCAGCAGGGACAGGGGGAATCAGCCCCAGCATTTT. This chain connects TRBV2 to TRBJ1-5; 10 bases are shared with TRBD1. Trimming cost V 6 bases and J 4 bases; bases outside gene matches: 0. Germline-derived CDR1 and CDR2 are SNHLY and FYNNEI. CDR3 length: 13 residues. The entire variable domain, with the rest obtained from reference TRBV2 and TRBJ1-5, is as follows: EPEVTQTPSHQVTQMGQEVILRCVPISNHLYFYWYRQILGQKVEFLVSFYNNEISEKSEIFDDQFSVERPDGSNFTLKIRSTKLEDSAMYFCASRDRGNQPQHFGDGTRLSIL.